This TCR beta chain emerged from a study of monozygotic twins with cystic fibrosis. Study-level findings and limits: Shared CDR3 numbers were not associated with age, concordance or severity.

Using immunoSEQ multiplex PCR, the repertoire was profiled, and TCRdb retains in-frame clones only, with some absent. The profile shows over 25,000 clones, about 92% of them singletons. Worth noting for this clone: Its antigen is as yet unknown.

Deletions cut 4 bases from V and 4 bases from J, with 14 bases between. Germline V gives CDR1 SGHTA, CDR2 FQGNSA. This CDR3 is built from 15 residues. The chain couples TRBV7-2 to TRBJ2-1; D unresolved. The sample was blood. The receptor comes from a girl aged 2-10 years with cystic fibrosis. The CDR3 nucleotides read TGTGCCAGCAGCTCTCCCGATCGACAATACAATGAGCAGTTCTTC. Translating it yields CASSSPDRQYNEQFF.